This T cell receptor (beta chain) originates from a study of T cells in Graves' hyperthyroidism and ophthalmopathy. It was RNA transcripts that yielded the amplified TCR beta CDR3 regions. First-round RT-PCR targeting the TCR CDR3 was performed with the HTBI primer set. Each CDR3 protein is one row after TCRdb ran MiXCR on the multiplex PCR reads. The data show some 620,000 distinct CDR3 sequences, 15% to 20% seen once. This clonotype has only a few counts. Sequencing input: blood. The receptor was derived from a young woman with Graves' hyperthyroidism.

The CDR3 DNA reads as TGTGCCAGCAACTTAGGGCCTTTAGGTGGAAACACCATATATTTT. Protein sequence: CASNLGPLGGNTIYF. The chain uses TRBV28 and TRBJ1-3; D gene uncertain. V was clipped by 7 bases and J by 3 bases, with 16 bases between them. CDR1 is MDHEN, CDR2 SYDVKM, per germline. The CDR3 spans 15 residues. Full variable domain (outside the CDR3, taken from reference TRBV28 and TRBJ1-3): DVKVTQSSRYLVKRTGEKVFLECVQDMDHENMFWYRQDPGLGLRLIYFSYDVKMKEKGDIPEGYSVSREKKERFSLILESASTNQTSMYLCASNLGPLGGNTIYFGEGSWLTVV.